Below are 14 T cell receptor beta chains sequenced from a single sample in a study of T cells in pancreatic ductal adenocarcinoma. Method: immunoSEQ multiplex PCR; TCRdb's copy keeps in-frame clones and lacks some. This sample has about 11,000 clones, with about nine tenths found just once. Selected pancreatic ductal adenocarcinoma patients had undergone surgery without neoadjuvant therapy. Sequencing was carried out using PBMCs. These receptors were taken from a human donor with pancreatic ductal adenocarcinoma.

This clone was seen once. This chain links TRBV19 with TRBJ2-7; 7 bases are shared with TRBD1. The J segment lost 5 bases and the V segment lost 5 bases, leaving 9 bases of the junction unmatched. The germline V gene encodes CDR1 LNHDA and CDR2 SQIVND (reference sequence). CDR3 length equals 14 residues. CDR3 in amino acids: CASSYRGFSDEQYF. In DNA, the CDR3 is TGTGCCAGTAGTTACAGGGGATTCAGCGACGAGCAGTACTTC.

The rearrangement joins TRBV15 to TRBJ1-3; D perhaps matches TRBD1 (5 bases). Germline CDR1 is LNHNV and CDR2 is YYDKDF (reference sequence). The CDR3 runs 17 residues. V gave up 1 base and J gave up 0 bases, with 13 bases separating them. The CDR3 DNA sequence: TGTGCCACCAGCAGAGTGGGGGGGTTCAGCTCTGGAAACACCATATATTTT. Translated: CATSRVGGFSSGNTIYF.

The V gene is TRBV4-1, the J gene TRBJ1-1; D is uncertain. The CDR3 has 16 amino acids. V was clipped by 1 base and J by 5 bases, with 17 bases between them. Germline loops: CDR1 MGHRA, CDR2 YSYEKL. As DNA, the CDR3 is TGCGCCAGCAGCCAAGTCCGCTACCAAGGAAGAACTGAAGCTTTCTTT. Its protein is CASSQVRYQGRTEAFF.

This chain connects TRBV7-8 to TRBJ2-7; D gene uncertain. CDR1 and CDR2 from the germline V gene are SGHVS and FQNEAQ. V was clipped by 2 bases and J by 9 bases, with 11 bases between them. The CDR3 runs to 12 residues. The CDR3 DNA follows: TGTGCCAGCAGCTTAACCTTAGGGTGGCAGTACTTC. Its translation: CASSLTLGWQYF.

The rearrangement joins TRBV11-2 to TRBJ2-1; the match to TRBD2 covers 8 bases. Germline CDR1 reads SGHAT; CDR2 reads FQNNGV. The CDR3 loop spans 15 amino acids. With V trimmed by 1 base and J by 7 bases, 6 bases remained unmatched. CDR3 nucleotide sequence: TGTGCCAGCAGCTTAGGGTACGGGAGGGGTAATGAGCAGTTCTTC. This encodes CASSLGYGRGNEQFF.

This sequence joins TRBV5-1 and TRBJ2-2; 10 positions match TRBD1. This CDR3 has 15 residues. Per germline, CDR1 SGHRS and CDR2 YFSETQ. The ends lost 2 bases at V and 7 bases at J; junction bases unmatched: 5. This chain's CDR3 is CASSFGTGDGGELFF. The CDR3 DNA reads TGCGCCAGCAGCTTCGGGACAGGGGACGGCGGGGAGCTGTTTTTT.

The V and J genes are TRBV14 and TRBJ2-1; D might be TRBD2 (5 bases). The CDR3 sequence is 15 residues long. Germline CDR1 SGHDN, CDR2 FVKESK. Trimming left V 4 bases short and J 0 bases short, with 10 bases between. CDR3 loop: CASSPDFSSYNEQFF. Written as DNA, the CDR3 is TGTGCCAGCAGCCCGGACTTTAGCTCCTACAATGAGCAGTTCTTC. Together with reference TRBV14 and TRBJ2-1, the CDR3 gives the full variable domain: EAGVTQFPSHSVIEKGQTVTLRCDPISGHDNLYWYRRVMGKEIKFLLHFVKESKQDESGMPNNRFLAERTGGTYSTLKVQPAELEDSGVYFCASSPDFSSYNEQFFGPGTRLTVL.

As regards this clone: Other DNA variants within this sample encode the same CDR3. The chain employs TRBV4-3 and TRBJ1-1; no definite D call. The CDR3 extends over 13 amino acids. Germline V gene lookup returns CDR1 LGHNA and CDR2 YSLEER. V dropped 1 base and J dropped 1 base, with 4 bases sitting between them. CDR3 loop: CASSQAGNTEAFF. CDR3 nucleotides: TGCGCCAGCAGCCAAGCAGGGAACACTGAAGCTTTCTTT.

This chain uses TRBV7-2 with TRBJ2-3; TRBD1 matches 9 bases. This CDR3 has 18 amino acids. Germline V gene lookup returns CDR1 SGHTA and CDR2 FQGNSA. The CDR3: CASSGTGNSVPGADTQYF. In DNA form, the CDR3 reads TGTGCTTCCTCCGGGACAGGGAATTCAGTCCCAGGCGCAGATACGCAGTATTTT.

This chain uses TRBV10-3 with TRBJ1-2; 7 bases map to TRBD1. Germline V lookup: CDR1 ENHRY, CDR2 SYGVKD. The CDR3 length is 14 residues. V was pared by 8 bases and J by 5 bases, with 11 bases of the junction left unmatched. The CDR3 sequence: CAISPDRPPYGYTF. DNA of the CDR3: TGTGCCATCTCCCCGGACAGGCCCCCTTATGGCTACACCTTC.

The chain links TRBV6-1 to TRBJ1-5; 9 positions agree with TRBD1. CDR3 length equals 15 residues. Germline V gene sequence: CDR1 MNHNS, CDR2 SASEGT. With V trimmed by 6 bases and J by 6 bases, 9 bases remained unmatched. The CDR3 DNA is TGTGCCAGCAGGGGGGCGGGACAGGGTTCTCAGCCCCAGCATTTT. This gives the protein CASRGAGQGSQPQHF.

This rearrangement joins TRBV7-2 to TRBJ2-1; D may be TRBD1 or TRBD2 (5 bases each). The CDR3 totals 12 residues. Deletions cut 5 bases from V and 10 bases from J, with 12 bases between. The germline CDR1 and CDR2 sequences are SGHTA and FQGNSA. The CDR3: CASSPGAWEQFF. CDR3 nucleotide sequence: TGTGCCAGCAGCCCCGGGGCATGGGAGCAGTTCTTC. The full variable domain, rest sourced from reference TRBV7-2 and TRBJ2-1, is GAGVSQSPSNKVTEKGKDVELRCDPISGHTALYWYRQSLGQGLEFLIYFQGNSAPDKSGLPSDRFSAERTGGSVSTLTIQRTQQEDSAVYLCASSPGAWEQFFGPGTRLTVL.

The chain has TRBV19 and TRBJ2-2; D is unresolved. CDR1 LNHDA and CDR2 SQIVND come from the germline V gene (reference sequence). The length of the CDR3 is 15 residues. Trimming removed 4 bases from V and 6 bases from J, with 15 bases in between. The CDR3 region is CASSTAPRSPGELFF. The CDR3 nucleotides are TGTGCCAGTAGTACCGCCCCAAGGTCGCCCGGGGAGCTGTTTTTT.

The chain uses TRBV7-6 and TRBJ2-7; no clear D. V was shortened by 1 base and J by 2 bases, with 6 bases between the two germline ends. Germline loops: CDR1 SGHVS, CDR2 FNYEAQ. The CDR3 extends over 13 amino acids. The CDR3 nucleotides are TGTGCCAGCAGCTTAGGTACAGCCTACGAGCAGTACTTC. Amino acids: CASSLGTAYEQYF.